The 19 T cell receptor beta chains given below trace back to one sample, sequenced in a study of CD8+ T cells in alopecia areata. It was cDNA, reverse transcribed from extracted RNA, that served as the sequencing template. The assay was immunoSEQ multiplex PCR, and TCRdb's table has in-frame clones only and misses some. This repertoire shows 180,000 or so clones, around 63% found once; its top ten account for 1.5% to 2%. The sample was CD4+ T cells sorted from blood, taken at week 0. These receptors came from a human donor with alopecia areata.

This clone was seen only once. The chain has TRBV4-3 and TRBJ1-1, with D tentatively TRBD1 (5 bases). Trimming pared 1 base from V and 6 bases from J, leaving 9 bases between. Germline CDR1 and CDR2: LGHNA and YSLEER. The CDR3 consists of 13 residues. CDR3 protein: CASSQGRDAEAFF. The CDR3 DNA sequence: TGCGCCAGCAGCCAAGGCAGGGACGCTGAAGCTTTCTTT.

This clone has a handful of counts. With a much larger clone just one base away, this may be a read error. The V call is TRBV5-6, the J call TRBJ2-3; 8 nucleotides agree with TRBD2. The ends lost 4 bases at V and 4 bases at J; junction bases unmatched: 5. The length of the CDR3 is 14 residues. Germline CDR1 is SGHDT and CDR2 is YYEEEE. The CDR3 is CASSLGTSADTQYF. DNA for the CDR3: TGTGCCAGCAGCCTCGGGACTAGTGCAGATACGCAGTATTTT. The full variable domain, with the rest looked up from reference TRBV5-6 and TRBJ2-3, is DAGVTQSPTHLIKTRGQQVTLRCSPKSGHDTVSWYQQALGQGPQFIFQYYEEEERQRGNFPDRFSGHQFPNYSSELNVNALLLGDSALYLCASSLGTSADTQYFGPGTRLTVL.

This clone was picked up a small number of times. This chain connects TRBV29-1 to TRBJ2-7, with D possibly matching TRBD2 (5 bases). The CDR3 sequence is 14 residues long. Trimming left V 4 bases short and J 1 base short, with 14 bases between. CDR1 is SQVTM and CDR2 is ANQGSEA in the germline V gene. CDR3 nucleotides: TGCAGCGTTGTTGAGGGAATAGGATCCTACGAGCAGTACTTC. Amino acids: CSVVEGIGSYEQYF.

The chain uses TRBV21-1 and TRBJ2-7. TRBV21-1 represents a pseudogene. The CDR3 covers 16 residues. DNA of the CDR3: TGTGCCAGCAGCAAAGAAAGGATGACGAGCCCTCGCGAGCAGTACTTC. It translates to CASSKERMTSPREQYF.

This clone was found once. This chain's CDR3 is CSASDRGIFGYTF. CDR3 coding DNA: TGCAGCGCATCCGACAGGGGAATCTTTGGCTACACCTTC. The V and J genes are TRBV29-1 and TRBJ1-2; the match to TRBD1 covers 8 bases. Trimming cost V 7 bases and J 7 bases; bases outside gene matches: 11. CDR3 length: 13 amino acids. Germline lookup yields CDR1 SQVTM and CDR2 ANQGSEA.

V gene TRBV5-1 combines with J gene TRBJ2-2; 7 nucleotides agree with TRBD1. There are 15 residues in the CDR3. Unmatched junction bases numbered 5, after V lost 4 bases and J lost 2 bases. The germline V gene encodes CDR1 SGHRS and CDR2 YFSETQ. As DNA, the CDR3 is TGCGCCAGCAGCCACGGACAGGCTAACACCGGGGAGCTGTTTTTT. It yields the protein CASSHGQANTGELFF.

This clone was counted a few times. This chain connects TRBV6-1 to TRBJ2-3; no definite D call. The ends were cut back, 2 bases at V and 4 bases at J, with 13 bases in the middle. The CDR3 covers 15 residues. In germline, CDR1 is MNHNS, CDR2 SASEGT. The CDR3 DNA reads TGTGCCAGCAGTGAATCGCTGGTTGCGGCAGATACGCAGTATTTT. This sequence encodes CASSESLVAADTQYF.

V is TRBV29-1 and J is TRBJ1-2; D is unresolved. With 5 bases removed from V and 2 bases from J, the gap between germline ends came to 21 bases. Germline V gene lookup returns CDR1 SQVTM and CDR2 ANQGSEA. This CDR3 is 16 amino acids long. The chain's CDR3 is CSVPSPWPSLNYGYTF. CDR3 nucleotide sequence: TGCAGCGTTCCCTCGCCTTGGCCGAGCTTAAACTATGGCTACACCTTC.

The J gene is TRBJ1-2, the V gene TRBV15; no definite D call. Germline V CDR1 and CDR2: LNHNV, YYDKDF (reference sequence). There are 14 residues in the CDR3. The V gene lost 0 bases and the J gene lost 7 bases, with 12 bases spanning the gap. The CDR3 sequence is CATSREVGLLGYTF. The CDR3 DNA is TGTGCCACCAGCAGAGAGGTTGGTCTGCTTGGCTACACCTTC.

The CDR3 is CASSLSVGGSPLHF. The CDR3 coding sequence is TGTGCCAGCAGCTTATCCGTGGGCGGCTCACCCCTCCACTTT. The chain is built from TRBV11-1 and TRBJ1-6; D remains ambiguous. Germline CDR1 is SGHAT and CDR2 is FQDESV (reference sequence). The CDR3 extends over 14 amino acids. V was clipped by 2 bases and J by 10 bases, with 12 bases between them. The entire variable domain, with the rest obtained from reference TRBV11-1 and TRBJ1-6, is as follows: EAEVAQSPRYKITEKSQAVAFWCDPISGHATLYWYRQILGQGPELLVQFQDESVVDDSQLPKDRFSAERLKGVDSTLKIQPAELGDSAMYLCASSLSVGGSPLHFGNGTRLTVT.

V is TRBV4-3 and J is TRBJ1-2; D gene unclear. V shed 0 bases and J shed 1 base, with 9 bases lying between them. CDR3 length: 15 amino acids. Germline V gives CDR1 LGHNA, CDR2 YSLEER. The CDR3 coding sequence is TGCGCCAGCAGCCAAGAGTCGGATTTTAACTATGGCTACACCTTC. The encoded protein is CASSQESDFNYGYTF.

This chain joins TRBV2 and TRBJ1-1; tentatively, D is TRBD1 (6 bases). CDR3 length: 14 residues. Trimming left V 6 bases short and J 0 bases short, with 11 bases between. Germline V CDR1 and CDR2: SNHLY, FYNNEI. CDR3 sequence (DNA): TGTGCCAGCAGCCCCGACAGGTTGAACACTGAAGCTTTCTTT. It yields the protein CASSPDRLNTEAFF.

This clone has just a few counts. The V gene is TRBV30, the J gene TRBJ2-5, with D unclear. The CDR3 extends over 11 amino acids. V was cut by 4 bases and J by 3 bases, with 6 bases left in between. Germline CDR1 and CDR2: GTSNPN and SVGIG (reference sequence). The CDR3 bases are TGTGCCTGGATTTCCGAAGAGACCCAGTACTTC. Encoded protein: CAWISEETQYF.

V usage is TRBV4-3 and J usage is TRBJ1-1; D may be TRBD1 (5 bases). This CDR3 region has 14 residues. V was trimmed by 2 bases and J by 4 bases, leaving 11 bases between them. Germline V gives CDR1 LGHNA, CDR2 YSLEER. The CDR3 is CASSQRQGGTEAFF. DNA for the CDR3: TGCGCCAGCAGCCAACGGCAGGGCGGCACTGAAGCTTTCTTT.

The gene calls are TRBV11-2 and TRBJ2-3; possibly TRBD1 for D (6 bases). The CDR3 is 15 amino acids. With 1 base removed from V and 3 bases from J, the gap between germline ends came to 11 bases. Germline assignment: CDR1 SGHAT and CDR2 FQNNGV. The CDR3, as DNA: TGTGCCAGCAGCTTAGTACAGGGTGGTACAGATACGCAGTATTTT. Amino acids: CASSLVQGGTDTQYF.

This clone was seen just once. The chain recombines TRBV30 with TRBJ1-1; D is undetermined. Trimming took off 2 bases at V and 4 bases at J, with 11 bases between the two ends. This CDR3 spans 13 amino acids. CDR1 is GTSNPN and CDR2 is SVGIG in the germline V gene (reference sequence). The CDR3 DNA follows: TGTGCCTGGAGTTCGGGCATGGGCACTGAAGCTTTCTTT. This translates into CAWSSGMGTEAFF. Combining the CDR3 with reference TRBV30 and TRBJ1-1 gives the whole variable domain SQTIHQWPATLVQPVGSPLSLECTVEGTSNPNLYWYRQAAGRGLQLLFYSVGIGQISSEVPQNLSASRPQDRQFILSSKKLLLSDSGFYLCAWSSGMGTEAFFGQGTRLTVV.

The chain recombines TRBV6-5 with TRBJ2-2; a possible D gene is TRBD2 (6 bases). Trimming took off 2 bases at V and 1 base at J, with 11 bases between the two ends. Germline loops: CDR1 MNHEY, CDR2 SVGAGI. There are 16 residues in the CDR3. CDR3 in amino acids: CASSYLARGNTGELFF. The CDR3 DNA sequence: TGTGCCAGCAGTTACCTCGCGCGGGGGAACACCGGGGAGCTGTTTTTT.

The V call is TRBV4-3, the J call TRBJ2-2; TRBD1 or TRBD2 may be the D gene (6 bases each). Germline V gene sequence: CDR1 LGHNA, CDR2 YSLEER. V lost 3 bases and J lost 0, with 11 bases in between. The CDR3 is made up of 16 amino acids. The CDR3 coding sequence is TGCGCCAGCAGCCACTATCGGGGGCCGAACACCGGGGAGCTGTTTTTT. Protein: CASSHYRGPNTGELFF.

This clone was recorded once. The rearrangement uses TRBV29-1 and TRBJ1-2; the match to TRBD1 covers 7 bases. CDR3 length: 12 residues. The germline V gene has CDR1 SQVTM and CDR2 ANQGSEA. V gave up 3 bases and J gave up 7 bases; unmatched junction bases: 5. CDR3 residues: CSVDKGAGGYTF. The CDR3 DNA follows: TGCAGCGTTGACAAGGGGGCGGGTGGCTACACCTTC. The variable domain in full, with the rest retrieved from reference TRBV29-1 and TRBJ1-2, is SAVISQKPSRDICQRGTSLTIQCQVDSQVTMMFWYRQQPGQSLTLIATANQGSEATYESGFVIDKFPISRPNLTFSTLTVSNMSPEDSSIYLCSVDKGAGGYTFGSGTRLTVV.